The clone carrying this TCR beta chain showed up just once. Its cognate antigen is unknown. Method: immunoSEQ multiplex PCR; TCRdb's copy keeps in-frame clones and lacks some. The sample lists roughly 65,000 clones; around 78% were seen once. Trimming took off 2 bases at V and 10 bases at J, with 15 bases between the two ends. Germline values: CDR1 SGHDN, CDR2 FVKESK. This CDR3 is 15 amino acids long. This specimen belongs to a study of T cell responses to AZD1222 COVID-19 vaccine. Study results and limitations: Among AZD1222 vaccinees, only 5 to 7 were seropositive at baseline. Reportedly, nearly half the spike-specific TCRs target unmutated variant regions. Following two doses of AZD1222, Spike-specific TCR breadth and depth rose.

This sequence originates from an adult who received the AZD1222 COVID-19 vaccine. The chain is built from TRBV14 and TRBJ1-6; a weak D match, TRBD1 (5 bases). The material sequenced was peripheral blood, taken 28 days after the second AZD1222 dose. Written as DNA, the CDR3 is TGTGCCAGCAGCCAACTTGGGGGGTCCCGGTCACCCCTCCACTTT. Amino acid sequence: CASSQLGGSRSPLHF.